Listed here is a single T cell receptor beta chain. These data are taken from a study of T cell responses to AZD1222 COVID-19 vaccine. The germline V gene encodes CDR1 MNHEY and CDR2 SMNVEV (reference sequence). V was shortened by 6 bases and J by 3 bases, with 24 bases between the two germline ends. There are 18 residues in the CDR3. Using immunoSEQ multiplex PCR, the repertoire was profiled, and TCRdb retains in-frame clones only, with some absent. This table holds 150,000 to 200,000 clones, around 90% found once. The TCR comes from an adult in good health. Sequencing was performed on peripheral blood, taken on day 0 of AZD1222 vaccination. The chain recombines TRBV27 with TRBJ2-4; D could derive from TRBD1 or TRBD2 (5 bases each). The CDR3 nucleotides are TGTGCCAGCAGCCTCACCTTCGGGACCTCAGTTGGCAAAAACATTCAGTACTTC. Amino acid sequence: CASSLTFGTSVGKNIQYF.